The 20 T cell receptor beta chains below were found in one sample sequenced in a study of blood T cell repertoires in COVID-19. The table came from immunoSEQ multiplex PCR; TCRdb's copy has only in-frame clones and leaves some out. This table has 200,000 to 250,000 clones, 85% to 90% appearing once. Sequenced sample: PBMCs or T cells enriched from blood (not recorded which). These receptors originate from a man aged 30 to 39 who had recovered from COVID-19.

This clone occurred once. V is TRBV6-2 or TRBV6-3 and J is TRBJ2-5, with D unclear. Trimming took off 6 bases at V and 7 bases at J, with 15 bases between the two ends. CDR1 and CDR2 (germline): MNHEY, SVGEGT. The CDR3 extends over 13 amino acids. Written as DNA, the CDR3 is TGTGCCAGCAGCCCGGATGCTGCTAGGACCCAGTACTTC. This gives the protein CASSPDAARTQYF.

DNA of the CDR3: TGTGCCACCAAAAAGAGACAAGAAAAAACGATTTGCTATGGCTACACCTTC. This encodes CATKKRQEKTICYGYTF. This sequence joins TRBV24-1 and TRBJ1-2; D gene unclear. V lost 8 bases and J 4 bases, leaving 25 bases between the germline ends. Looked up from germline, CDR1 is KGHDR and CDR2 is SFDVKD. This CDR3 region has 17 residues.

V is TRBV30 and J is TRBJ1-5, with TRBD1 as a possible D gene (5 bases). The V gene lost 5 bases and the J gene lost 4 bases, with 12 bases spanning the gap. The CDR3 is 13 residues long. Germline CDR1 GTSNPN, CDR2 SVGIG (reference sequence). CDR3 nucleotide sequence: TGTGCCTGGTCACAGGAGTTTAATCAGCCCCAGCATTTT. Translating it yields CAWSQEFNQPQHF.

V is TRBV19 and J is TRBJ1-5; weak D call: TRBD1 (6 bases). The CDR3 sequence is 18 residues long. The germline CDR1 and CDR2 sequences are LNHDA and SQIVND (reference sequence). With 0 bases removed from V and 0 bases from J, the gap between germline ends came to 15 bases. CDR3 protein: CASSIDLGGPGSNQPQHF. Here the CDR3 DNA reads TGTGCCAGTAGTATAGATCTGGGGGGGCCCGGTAGCAATCAGCCCCAGCATTTT.

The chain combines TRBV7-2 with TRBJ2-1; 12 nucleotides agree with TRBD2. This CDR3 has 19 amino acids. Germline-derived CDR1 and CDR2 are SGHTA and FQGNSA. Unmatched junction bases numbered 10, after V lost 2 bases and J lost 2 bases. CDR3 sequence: CASSLTSGRNPYPYNEQFF. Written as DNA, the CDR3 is TGTGCCAGCAGCTTAACTAGCGGGAGGAATCCCTATCCCTACAATGAGCAGTTCTTC.

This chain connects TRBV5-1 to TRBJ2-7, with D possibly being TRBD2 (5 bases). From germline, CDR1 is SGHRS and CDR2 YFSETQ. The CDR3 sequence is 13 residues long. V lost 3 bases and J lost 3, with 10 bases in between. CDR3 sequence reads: CASSSEAGYEQYF. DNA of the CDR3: TGCGCCAGCAGCTCGGAGGCCGGCTACGAGCAGTACTTC.

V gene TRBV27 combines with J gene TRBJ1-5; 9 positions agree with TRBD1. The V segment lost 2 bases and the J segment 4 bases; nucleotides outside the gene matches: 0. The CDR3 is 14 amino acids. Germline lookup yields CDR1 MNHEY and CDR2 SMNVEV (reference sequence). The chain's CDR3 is CASSLGTGNQPQHF. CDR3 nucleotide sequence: TGTGCCAGCAGTTTAGGGACAGGGAATCAGCCCCAGCATTTT.

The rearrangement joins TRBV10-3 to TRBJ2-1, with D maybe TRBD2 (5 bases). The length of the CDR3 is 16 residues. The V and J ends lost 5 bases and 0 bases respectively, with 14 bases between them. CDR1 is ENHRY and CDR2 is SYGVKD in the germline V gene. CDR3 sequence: CAISHPGGFSYNEQFF. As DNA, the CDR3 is TGTGCCATCAGTCACCCAGGCGGGTTCTCCTACAATGAGCAGTTCTTC.

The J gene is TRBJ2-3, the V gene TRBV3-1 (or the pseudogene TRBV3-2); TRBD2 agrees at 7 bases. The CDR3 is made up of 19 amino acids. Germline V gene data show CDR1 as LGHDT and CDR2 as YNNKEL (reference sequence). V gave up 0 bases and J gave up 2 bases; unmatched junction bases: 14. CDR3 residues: CASSQERGSTSTLTDTQYF. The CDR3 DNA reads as TGTGCCAGCAGCCAAGAAAGGGGCTCGACTAGCACCCTCACAGATACGCAGTATTTT.

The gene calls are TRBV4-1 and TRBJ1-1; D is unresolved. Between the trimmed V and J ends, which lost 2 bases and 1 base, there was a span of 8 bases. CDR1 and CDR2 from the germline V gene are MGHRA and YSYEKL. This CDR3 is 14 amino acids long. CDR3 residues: CASSQILRNTEAFF. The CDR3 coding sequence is TGCGCCAGCAGCCAAATTCTCAGGAACACTGAAGCTTTCTTT.

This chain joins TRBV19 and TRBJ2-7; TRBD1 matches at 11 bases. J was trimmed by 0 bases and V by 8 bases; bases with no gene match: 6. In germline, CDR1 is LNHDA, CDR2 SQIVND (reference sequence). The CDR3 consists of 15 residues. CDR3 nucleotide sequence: TGTGCCAGTCGGACAGGGGGCGCCTCCTCCTACGAGCAGTACTTC. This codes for CASRTGGASSYEQYF.

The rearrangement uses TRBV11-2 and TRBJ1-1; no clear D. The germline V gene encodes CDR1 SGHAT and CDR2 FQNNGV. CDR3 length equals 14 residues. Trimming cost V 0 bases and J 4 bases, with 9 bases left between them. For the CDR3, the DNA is TGTGCCAGCAGCTTAGATCTTGCCGGCACTGAAGCTTTCTTT. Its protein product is CASSLDLAGTEAFF.

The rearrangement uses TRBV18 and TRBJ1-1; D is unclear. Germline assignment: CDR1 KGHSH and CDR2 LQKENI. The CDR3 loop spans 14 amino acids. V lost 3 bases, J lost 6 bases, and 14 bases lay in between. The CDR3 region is CASSPSSGRAEAFF. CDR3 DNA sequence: TGTGCCAGCTCACCGTCGAGTGGGAGGGCTGAAGCTTTCTTT.

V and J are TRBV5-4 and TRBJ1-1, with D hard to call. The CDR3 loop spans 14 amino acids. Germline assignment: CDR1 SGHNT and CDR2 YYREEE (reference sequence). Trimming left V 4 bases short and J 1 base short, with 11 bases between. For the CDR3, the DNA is TGTGCCAGCAGCCTAAGTTACCCGAACACTGAAGCTTTCTTT. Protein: CASSLSYPNTEAFF.

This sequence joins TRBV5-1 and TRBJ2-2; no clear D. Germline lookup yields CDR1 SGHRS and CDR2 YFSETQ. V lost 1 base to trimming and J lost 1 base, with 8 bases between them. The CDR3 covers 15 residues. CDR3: CASSLSLENTGELFF. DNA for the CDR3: TGCGCCAGCAGCTTGTCCCTAGAGAACACCGGGGAGCTGTTTTTT.

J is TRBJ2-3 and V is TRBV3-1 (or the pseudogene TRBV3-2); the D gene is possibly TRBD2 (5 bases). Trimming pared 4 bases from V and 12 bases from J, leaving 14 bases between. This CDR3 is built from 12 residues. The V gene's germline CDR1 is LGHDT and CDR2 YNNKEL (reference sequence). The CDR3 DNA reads TGTGCCAGCAGCCCCGCTCGAGGAGGCCAGTATTTT. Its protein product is CASSPARGGQYF.

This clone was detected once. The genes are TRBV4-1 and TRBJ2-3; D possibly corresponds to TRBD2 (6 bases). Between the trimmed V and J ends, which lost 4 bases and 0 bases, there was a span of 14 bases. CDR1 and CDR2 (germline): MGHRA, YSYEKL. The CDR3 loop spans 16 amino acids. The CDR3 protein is CASSLRDSLSTDTQYF. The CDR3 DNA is TGCGCCAGCAGCCTCCGGGACTCTCTAAGCACAGATACGCAGTATTTT.

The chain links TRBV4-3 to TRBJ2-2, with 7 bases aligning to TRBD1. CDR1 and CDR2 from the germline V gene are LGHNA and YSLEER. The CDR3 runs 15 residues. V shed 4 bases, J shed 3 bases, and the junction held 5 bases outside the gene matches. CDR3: CASSLGTEDTGELFF. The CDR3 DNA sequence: TGCGCCAGCAGCCTGGGGACAGAAGACACCGGGGAGCTGTTTTTT.

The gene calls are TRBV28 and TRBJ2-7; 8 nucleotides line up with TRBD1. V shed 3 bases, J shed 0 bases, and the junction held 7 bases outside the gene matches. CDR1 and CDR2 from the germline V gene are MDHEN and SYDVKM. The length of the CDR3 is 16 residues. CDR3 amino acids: CASSLDTGTGSYEQYF. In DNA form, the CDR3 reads TGTGCCAGCAGTTTGGATACCGGGACAGGCTCCTACGAGCAGTACTTC.

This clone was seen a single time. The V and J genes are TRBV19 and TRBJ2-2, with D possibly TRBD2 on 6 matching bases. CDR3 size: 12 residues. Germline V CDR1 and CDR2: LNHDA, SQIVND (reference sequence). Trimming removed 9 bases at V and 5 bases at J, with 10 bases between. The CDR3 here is CASHGGTGELFF. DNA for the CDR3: TGTGCCAGCCATGGGGGGACCGGGGAGCTGTTTTTT.